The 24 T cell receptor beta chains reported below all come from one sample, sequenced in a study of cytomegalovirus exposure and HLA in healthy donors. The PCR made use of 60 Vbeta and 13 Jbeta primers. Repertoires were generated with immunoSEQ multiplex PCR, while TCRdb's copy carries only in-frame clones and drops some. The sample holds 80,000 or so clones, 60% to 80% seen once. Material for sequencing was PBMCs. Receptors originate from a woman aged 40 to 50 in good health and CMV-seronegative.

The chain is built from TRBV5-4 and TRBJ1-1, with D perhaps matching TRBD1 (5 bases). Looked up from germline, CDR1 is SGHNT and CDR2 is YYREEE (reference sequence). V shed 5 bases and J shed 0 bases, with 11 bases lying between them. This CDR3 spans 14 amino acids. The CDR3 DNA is TGTGCCAGCAGAAACACGGGGGTGAACACTGAAGCTTTCTTT. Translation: CASRNTGVNTEAFF.

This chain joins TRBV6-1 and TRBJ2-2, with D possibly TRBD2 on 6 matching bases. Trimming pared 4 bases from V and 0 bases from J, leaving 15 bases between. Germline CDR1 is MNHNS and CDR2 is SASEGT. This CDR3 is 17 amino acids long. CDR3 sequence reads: CASSGGAGPPNTGELFF. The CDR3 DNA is TGTGCCAGCAGTGGCGGGGCAGGGCCCCCGAACACCGGGGAGCTGTTTTTT.

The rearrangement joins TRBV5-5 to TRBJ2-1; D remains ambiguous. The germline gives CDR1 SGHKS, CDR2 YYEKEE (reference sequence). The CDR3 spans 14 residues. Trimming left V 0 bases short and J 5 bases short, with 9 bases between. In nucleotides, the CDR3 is TGTGCCAGCAGCTTGGGCAACAGCAACAATGAGCAGTTCTTC. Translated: CASSLGNSNNEQFF.

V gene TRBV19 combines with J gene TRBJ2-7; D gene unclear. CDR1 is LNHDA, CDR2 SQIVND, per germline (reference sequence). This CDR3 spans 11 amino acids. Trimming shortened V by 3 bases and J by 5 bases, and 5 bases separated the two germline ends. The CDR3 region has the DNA TGTGCCAGTAGTATGAGAGACGAGCAGTACTTC. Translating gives CASSMRDEQYF.

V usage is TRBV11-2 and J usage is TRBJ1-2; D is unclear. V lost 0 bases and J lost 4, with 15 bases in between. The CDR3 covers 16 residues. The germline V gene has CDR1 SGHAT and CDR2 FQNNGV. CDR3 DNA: TGTGCCAGCAGCTTAGATCCAGGCTCTCCTGGCTATGGCTACACCTTC. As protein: CASSLDPGSPGYGYTF.

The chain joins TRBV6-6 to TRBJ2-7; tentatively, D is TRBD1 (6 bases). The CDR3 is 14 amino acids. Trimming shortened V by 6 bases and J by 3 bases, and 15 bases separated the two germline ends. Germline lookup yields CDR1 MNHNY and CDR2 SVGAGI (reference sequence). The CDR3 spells CASSHGTRVYEQYF. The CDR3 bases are TGTGCCAGCAGCCACGGGACAAGGGTCTACGAGCAGTACTTC.

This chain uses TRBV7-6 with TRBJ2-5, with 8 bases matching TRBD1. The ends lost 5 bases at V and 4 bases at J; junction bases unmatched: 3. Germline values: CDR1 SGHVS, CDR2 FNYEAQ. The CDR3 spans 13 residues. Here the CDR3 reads CASSQGQGETQYF. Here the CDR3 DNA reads TGTGCCAGCAGCCAAGGACAGGGAGAGACCCAGTACTTC.

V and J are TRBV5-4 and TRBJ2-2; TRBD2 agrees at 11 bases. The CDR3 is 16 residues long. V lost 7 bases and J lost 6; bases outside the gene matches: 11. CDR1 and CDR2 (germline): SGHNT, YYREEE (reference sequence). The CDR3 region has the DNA TGTGCCAGCTCCCCGAGGGTAGCGGGGGGGCCCGGGGAGCTGTTTTTT. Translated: CASSPRVAGGPGELFF.

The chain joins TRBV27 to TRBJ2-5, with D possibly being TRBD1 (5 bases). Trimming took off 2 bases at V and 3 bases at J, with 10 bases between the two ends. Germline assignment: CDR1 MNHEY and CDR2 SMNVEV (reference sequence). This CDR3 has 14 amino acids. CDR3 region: CASSLMAGKETQYF. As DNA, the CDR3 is TGTGCCAGCAGTTTAATGGCAGGGAAAGAGACCCAGTACTTC.

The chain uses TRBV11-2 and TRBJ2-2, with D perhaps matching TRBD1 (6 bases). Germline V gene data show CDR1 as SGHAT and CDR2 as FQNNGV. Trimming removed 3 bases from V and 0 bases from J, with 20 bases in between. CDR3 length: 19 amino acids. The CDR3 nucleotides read TGTGCCAGCAGCTTGGGGCAGGGGTTCTTGGGGGCGAACACCGGGGAGCTGTTTTTT. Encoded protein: CASSLGQGFLGANTGELFF.

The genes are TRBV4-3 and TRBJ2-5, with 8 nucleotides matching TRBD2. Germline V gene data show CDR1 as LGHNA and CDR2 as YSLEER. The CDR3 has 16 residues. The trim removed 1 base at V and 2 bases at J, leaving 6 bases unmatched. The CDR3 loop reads CASSQGTTSGQETQYF. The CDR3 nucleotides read TGCGCCAGCAGCCAAGGGACTACTAGCGGACAAGAGACCCAGTACTTC.

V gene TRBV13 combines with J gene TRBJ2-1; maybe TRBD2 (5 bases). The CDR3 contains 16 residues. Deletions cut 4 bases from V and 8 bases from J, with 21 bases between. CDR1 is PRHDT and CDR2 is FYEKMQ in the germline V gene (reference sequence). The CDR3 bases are TGTGCCAGCAGCTCAGCCGACTATTACTCACGCTATGAGCAGTTCTTC. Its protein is CASSSADYYSRYEQFF.

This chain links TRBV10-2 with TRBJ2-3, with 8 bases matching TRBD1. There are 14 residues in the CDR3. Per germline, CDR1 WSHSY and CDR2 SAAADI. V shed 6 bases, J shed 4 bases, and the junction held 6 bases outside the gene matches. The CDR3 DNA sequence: TGCGCCAGCAGGGGTGACAGGGGCCCAGATACGCAGTATTTT. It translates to CASRGDRGPDTQYF.

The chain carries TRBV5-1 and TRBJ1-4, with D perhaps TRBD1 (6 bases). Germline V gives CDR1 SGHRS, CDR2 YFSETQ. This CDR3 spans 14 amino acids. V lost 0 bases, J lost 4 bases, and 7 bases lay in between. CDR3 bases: TGCGCCAGCAGCTTGGGGACAGATAATGAAAAACTGTTTTTT. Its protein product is CASSLGTDNEKLFF.

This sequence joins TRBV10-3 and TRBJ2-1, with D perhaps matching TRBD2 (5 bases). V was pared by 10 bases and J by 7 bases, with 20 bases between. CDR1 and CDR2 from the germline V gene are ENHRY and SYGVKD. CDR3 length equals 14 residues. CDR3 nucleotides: TGTGCCACCTACCCCACTTCGACGGGAAATGAGCAGTTCTTC. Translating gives CATYPTSTGNEQFF.

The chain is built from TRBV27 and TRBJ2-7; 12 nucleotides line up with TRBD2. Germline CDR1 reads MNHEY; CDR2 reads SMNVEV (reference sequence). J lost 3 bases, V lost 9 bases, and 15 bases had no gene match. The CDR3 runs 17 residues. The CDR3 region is CASRPGLAGLGDYEQYF. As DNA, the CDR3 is TGTGCCAGTAGACCGGGACTAGCGGGCTTAGGGGACTACGAGCAGTACTTC.

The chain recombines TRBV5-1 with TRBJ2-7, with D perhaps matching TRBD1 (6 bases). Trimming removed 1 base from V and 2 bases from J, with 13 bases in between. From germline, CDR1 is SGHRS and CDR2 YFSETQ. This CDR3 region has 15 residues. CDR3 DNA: TGCGCCAGCAGCTTGACAGGGAGCCTTCCCTACGAGCAGTACTTC. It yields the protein CASSLTGSLPYEQYF.

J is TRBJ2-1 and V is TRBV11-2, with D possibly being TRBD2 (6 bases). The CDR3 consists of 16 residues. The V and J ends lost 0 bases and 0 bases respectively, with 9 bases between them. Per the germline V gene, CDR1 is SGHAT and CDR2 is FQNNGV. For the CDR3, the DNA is TGTGCCAGCAGCTTAGAGCTAGCGCCCTCCTACAATGAGCAGTTCTTC. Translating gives CASSLELAPSYNEQFF.

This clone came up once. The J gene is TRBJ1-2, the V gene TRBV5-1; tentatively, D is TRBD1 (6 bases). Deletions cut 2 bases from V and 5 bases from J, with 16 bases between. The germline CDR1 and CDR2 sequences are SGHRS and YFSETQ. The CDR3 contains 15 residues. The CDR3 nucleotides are TGCGCCAGCAGCTTAAACAGGGCAAGTGGATATGGCTACACCTTC. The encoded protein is CASSLNRASGYGYTF.

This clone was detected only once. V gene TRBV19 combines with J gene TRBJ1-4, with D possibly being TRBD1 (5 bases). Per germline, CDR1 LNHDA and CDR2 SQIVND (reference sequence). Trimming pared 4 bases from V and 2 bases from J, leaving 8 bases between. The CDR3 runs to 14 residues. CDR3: CASSNGGTNEKLFF. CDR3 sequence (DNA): TGTGCCAGTAGTAATGGGGGGACTAATGAAAAACTGTTTTTT.

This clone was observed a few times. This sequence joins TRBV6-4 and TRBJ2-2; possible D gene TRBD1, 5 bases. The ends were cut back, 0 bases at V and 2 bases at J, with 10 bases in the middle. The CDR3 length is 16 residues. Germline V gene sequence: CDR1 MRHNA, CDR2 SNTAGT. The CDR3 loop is CASSDSYRSNTGELFF. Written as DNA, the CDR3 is TGTGCCAGCAGTGACTCTTACAGGAGCAACACCGGGGAGCTGTTTTTT.

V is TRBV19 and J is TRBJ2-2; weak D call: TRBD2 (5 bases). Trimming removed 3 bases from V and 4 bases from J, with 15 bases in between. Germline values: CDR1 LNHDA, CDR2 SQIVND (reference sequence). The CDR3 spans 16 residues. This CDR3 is CASSIGFGGSTGELFF. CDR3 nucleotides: TGTGCCAGTAGTATCGGCTTTGGCGGGTCCACCGGGGAGCTGTTTTTT.

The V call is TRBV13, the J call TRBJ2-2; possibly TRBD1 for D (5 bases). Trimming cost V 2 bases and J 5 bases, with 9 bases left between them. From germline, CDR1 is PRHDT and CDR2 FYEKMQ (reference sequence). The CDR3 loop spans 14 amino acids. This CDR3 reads CASSLRSGTGELFF. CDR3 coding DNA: TGTGCCAGCAGCTTACGGTCAGGGACCGGGGAGCTGTTTTTT.

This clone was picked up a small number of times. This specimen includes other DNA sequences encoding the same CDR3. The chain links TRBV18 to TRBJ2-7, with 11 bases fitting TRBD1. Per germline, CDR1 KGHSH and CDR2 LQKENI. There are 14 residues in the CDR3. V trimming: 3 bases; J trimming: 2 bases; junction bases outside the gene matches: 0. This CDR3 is CASSPGQGAYEQYF. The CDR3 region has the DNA TGTGCCAGCTCACCGGGACAGGGGGCCTACGAGCAGTACTTC.